Presented here are 9 T cell receptor beta chains from one specimen sequenced in a study of CD8 T cells in ankylosing spondylitis. Each CDR3 protein gets one entry after TCRdb re-called the 5' RACE reads with MiXCR. Of 350,000 to 450,000 distinct CDR3 sequences listed, about 20% are singletons. Input material: blood, either unsorted or a sorted T cell fraction (not recorded which). Source of these receptors: a male donor with ankylosing spondylitis or in good health (not recorded which).

This clonotype was seen only a few times. The chain combines TRBV5-1 with TRBJ2-1; no reliable D call. The CDR3 has 13 amino acids. V was clipped by 1 base and J by 8 bases, with 10 bases between them. Germline CDR1 SGHRS, CDR2 YFSETQ. The CDR3 sequence is CASSLLGWDEQFF. Written as DNA, the CDR3 is TGCGCCAGCAGCTTGCTCGGTTGGGATGAGCAGTTCTTC. Together with reference TRBV5-1 and TRBJ2-1, the CDR3 gives the full variable domain: KAGVTQTPRYLIKTRGQQVTLSCSPISGHRSVSWYQQTPGQGLQFLFEYFSETQRNKGNFPGRFSGRQFSNSRSEMNVSTLELGDSALYLCASSLLGWDEQFFGPGTRLTVL.

This clonotype has just a few counts. The V call is TRBV6-4, the J call TRBJ2-7; maybe TRBD1 (5 bases). This CDR3 spans 14 amino acids. Trimming left V 0 bases short and J 5 bases short, with 11 bases between. The germline V gene encodes CDR1 MRHNA and CDR2 SNTAGT. The CDR3, as DNA: TGTGCCAGCAGTGACTCGCCAGGGTGGAACGAGCAGTACTTC. Its translation is CASSDSPGWNEQYF.

Worth noting for this clonotype: A read error may account for a junction end that differs from germline. CDR3 sequence reads: CASNEKRGRSYEQYF. The DNA for the CDR3 is TGTGCCAGCAATGAAAAGCGGGGGCGCTCCTACGAGCAGTACTTC. V is TRBV2 and J is TRBJ2-7; 8 bases align to TRBD2. The CDR3 sequence is 15 residues long. Per germline, CDR1 SNHLY and CDR2 FYNNEI.

The chain has TRBV29-1 and TRBJ2-1, with D unclear. The germline V gene encodes CDR1 SQVTM and CDR2 ANQGSEA. The germline V and J ends were trimmed by 6 bases and 0 bases, with 12 bases remaining between them. The CDR3 is 14 amino acids. DNA for the CDR3: TGCAGCGTGTCAGACCCGAGCTCCTACAATGAGCAGTTCTTC. Residues: CSVSDPSSYNEQFF.

The chain employs TRBV6-5 and TRBJ1-5, with unresolved D. Trimming stripped 2 bases from V and 1 base from J, with 9 bases between. Germline V CDR1 and CDR2: MNHEY, SVGAGI. The CDR3 extends over 15 amino acids. The CDR3 coding sequence is TGTGCCAGCAGTTACCGGCAGTTCAGCAATCAGCCCCAGCATTTT. Protein sequence: CASSYRQFSNQPQHF.

This clonotype was seen a single time. The V gene is TRBV7-9, the J gene TRBJ2-5, with unresolved D. V lost 5 bases, J lost 5 bases, and 12 bases lay in between. The CDR3 length is 13 residues. CDR1 and CDR2 from the germline V gene are SEHNR and FQNEAQ (reference sequence). CDR3 sequence reads: CASSPEERETQYF. Written as DNA, the CDR3 is TGTGCCAGCAGCCCAGAGGAGAGGGAGACCCAGTACTTC.

This clonotype was detected only a few times. The V gene is TRBV12-3 or TRBV12-4, the J gene TRBJ2-3; tentatively, D is TRBD1 or TRBD2 (6 bases each). CDR3 length equals 16 residues. V lost 3 bases and J 2 bases, leaving 15 bases between the germline ends. CDR3 sequence (DNA): TGTGCCAGCAGTTTCCCCGGGGGCCCGACCACAGATACGCAGTATTTT. Translated: CASSFPGGPTTDTQYF.

The CDR3: CASSPLPRDFRDTQYF. The CDR3 nucleotides are TGTGCCAGCAGCCCTCTCCCCCGGGACTTTAGAGATACGCAGTATTTT. V gene TRBV3-1 combines with J gene TRBJ2-3; D is possibly TRBD2 (6 bases). This CDR3 comprises 16 residues. Germline loops: CDR1 LGHDT, CDR2 YNNKEL (reference sequence). The V gene lost 4 bases and the J gene lost 5 bases, with 19 bases spanning the gap.

The V call is TRBV7-2, the J call TRBJ2-3; either TRBD1 or TRBD2 may fit D (5 bases each). Trimming shortened V by 2 bases and J by 2 bases, and 8 bases separated the two germline ends. Per germline, CDR1 SGHTA and CDR2 FQGNSA. CDR3 length: 14 amino acids. The CDR3 DNA follows: TGTGCCAGCAGCTTAATGGGGGACACAGATACGCAGTATTTT. Its translation: CASSLMGDTDTQYF.